Each of the 2 T cell receptor beta chains below was sequenced from the same sample in a study of OX40 agonist ivuxolimab in advanced cancers. TCRdb's table, derived via immunoSEQ multiplex PCR, lists solely in-frame clones and lacks some. The data hold tens of thousands of clones, with approximately 91% observed a single time. This material consisted of CD4+ or CD8+ T cells sorted from blood, taken in a trial of the OX40 agonist ivuxolimab. The receptor source for this set is an adult with an advanced solid tumor such as melanoma, head and neck, liver or kidney cancer.

V is TRBV29-1 and J is TRBJ1-1, with a tentative D call TRBD1 (5 bases). The CDR3 covers 12 residues. Germline CDR1 and CDR2: SQVTM and ANQGSEA. V was trimmed by 6 bases and J by 1 base, leaving 9 bases between them. The CDR3 nucleotides read TGCAGCGTAGGACAATCGAACACTGAAGCTTTCTTT. It translates to CSVGQSNTEAFF. Supplemented by reference TRBV29-1 and TRBJ1-1, the full variable domain reads SAVISQKPSRDICQRGTSLTIQCQVDSQVTMMFWYRQQPGQSLTLIATANQGSEATYESGFVIDKFPISRPNLTFSTLTVSNMSPEDSSIYLCSVGQSNTEAFFGQGTRLTVV.

The genes are TRBV18 and TRBJ2-3; no reliable D call. The CDR3 totals 13 residues. The V end lost 6 bases, the J end lost 3 bases, and 10 bases lay between the germline ends. Germline V gene data show CDR1 as KGHSH and CDR2 as LQKENI. The CDR3 DNA sequence: TGTGCCAGCTCTCCCGACGGGACAGATACGCAGTATTTT. As protein: CASSPDGTDTQYF.